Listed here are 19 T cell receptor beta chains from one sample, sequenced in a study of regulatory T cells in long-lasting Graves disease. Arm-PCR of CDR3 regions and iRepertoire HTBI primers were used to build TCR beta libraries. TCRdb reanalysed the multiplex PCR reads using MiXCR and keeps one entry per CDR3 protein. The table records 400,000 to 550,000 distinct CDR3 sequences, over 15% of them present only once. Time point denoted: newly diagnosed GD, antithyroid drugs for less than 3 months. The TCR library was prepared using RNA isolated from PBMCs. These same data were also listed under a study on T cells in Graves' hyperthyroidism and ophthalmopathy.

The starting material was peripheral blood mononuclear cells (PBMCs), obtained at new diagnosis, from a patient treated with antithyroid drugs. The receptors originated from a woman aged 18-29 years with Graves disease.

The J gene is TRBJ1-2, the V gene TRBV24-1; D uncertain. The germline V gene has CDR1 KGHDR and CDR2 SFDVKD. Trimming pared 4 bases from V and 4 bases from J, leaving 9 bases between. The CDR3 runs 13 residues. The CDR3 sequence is CATSEGITYGYTF. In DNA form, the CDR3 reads TGTGCCACCAGTGAGGGGATAACCTATGGCTACACCTTC.

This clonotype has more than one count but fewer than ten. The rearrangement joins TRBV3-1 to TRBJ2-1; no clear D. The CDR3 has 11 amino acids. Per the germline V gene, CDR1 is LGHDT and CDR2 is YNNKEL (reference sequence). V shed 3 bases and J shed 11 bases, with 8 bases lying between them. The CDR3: CASSQVHKQFF. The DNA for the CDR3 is TGTGCCAGCAGCCAGGTCCATAAGCAGTTCTTC.

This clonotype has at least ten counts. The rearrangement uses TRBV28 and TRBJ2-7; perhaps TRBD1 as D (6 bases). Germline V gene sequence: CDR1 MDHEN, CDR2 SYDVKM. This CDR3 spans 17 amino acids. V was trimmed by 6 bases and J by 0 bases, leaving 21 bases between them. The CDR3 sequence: CASRPGQLGRGSYEQYF. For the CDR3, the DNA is TGTGCCAGCAGGCCGGGACAACTGGGGAGAGGCTCCTACGAGCAGTACTTC.

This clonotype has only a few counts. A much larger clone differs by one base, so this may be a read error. This CDR3 reads CASGFQRGTGDALTQYF. The CDR3, as DNA: TGTGCCAGCGGTTTCCAACGCGGGACAGGGGACGCCTTGACCCAGTACTTC. The rearrangement joins TRBV28 to TRBJ2-5, with 10 bases that match TRBD1. There are 17 residues in the CDR3. Germline CDR1 is MDHEN and CDR2 is SYDVKM.

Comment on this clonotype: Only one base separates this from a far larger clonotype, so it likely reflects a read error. The CDR3 reads CSGVAGGTYEQFF. The CDR3 DNA reads as TGCAGTGGCGTAGCGGGAGGGACCTACGAGCAGTTCTTC. The genes are TRBV20-1 and TRBJ2-1, with 11 bases aligning to TRBD2. Unmatched junction bases numbered 9, after V lost 7 bases and J lost 10 bases. The CDR3 consists of 13 residues. CDR1 DFQATT and CDR2 SNEGSKA come from the germline V gene (reference sequence).

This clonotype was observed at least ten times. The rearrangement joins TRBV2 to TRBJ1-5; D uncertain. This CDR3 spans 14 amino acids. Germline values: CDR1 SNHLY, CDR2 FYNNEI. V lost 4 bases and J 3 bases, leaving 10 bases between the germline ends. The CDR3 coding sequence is TGTGCCAGCAGTGCCAGGTTAGACAATCAGCCCCAGCATTTT. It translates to CASSARLDNQPQHF.

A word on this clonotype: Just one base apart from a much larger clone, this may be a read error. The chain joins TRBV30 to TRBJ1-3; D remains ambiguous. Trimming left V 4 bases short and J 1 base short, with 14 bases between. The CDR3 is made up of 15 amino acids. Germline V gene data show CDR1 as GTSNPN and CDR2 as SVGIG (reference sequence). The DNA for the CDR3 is TGTGCCTGGAATGTATATTCGGTTTCTGGAAACACCATATATTTT. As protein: CAWNVYSVSGNTIYF.

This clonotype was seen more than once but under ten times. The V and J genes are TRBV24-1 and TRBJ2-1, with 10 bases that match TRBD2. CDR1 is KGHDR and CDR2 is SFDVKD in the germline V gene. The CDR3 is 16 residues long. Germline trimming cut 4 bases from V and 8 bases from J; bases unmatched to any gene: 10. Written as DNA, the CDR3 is TGTGCCACCAGTGACCAGGGTAGCGGGAGGTTTTATGAGCAGTTCTTC. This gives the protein CATSDQGSGRFYEQFF.

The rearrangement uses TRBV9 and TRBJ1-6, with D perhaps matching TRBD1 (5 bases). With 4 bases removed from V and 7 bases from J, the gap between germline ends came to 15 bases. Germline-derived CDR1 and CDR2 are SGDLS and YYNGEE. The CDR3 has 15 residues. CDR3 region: CASSYAGGINSPLHF. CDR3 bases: TGTGCCAGCAGCTATGCTGGGGGAATCAATTCACCCCTCCACTTT.

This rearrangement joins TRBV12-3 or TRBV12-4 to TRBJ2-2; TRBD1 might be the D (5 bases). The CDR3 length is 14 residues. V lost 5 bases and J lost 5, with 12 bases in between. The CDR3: CASSLGHETGELFF. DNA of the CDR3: TGTGCCAGCAGTCTTGGACACGAAACCGGGGAGCTGTTTTTT.

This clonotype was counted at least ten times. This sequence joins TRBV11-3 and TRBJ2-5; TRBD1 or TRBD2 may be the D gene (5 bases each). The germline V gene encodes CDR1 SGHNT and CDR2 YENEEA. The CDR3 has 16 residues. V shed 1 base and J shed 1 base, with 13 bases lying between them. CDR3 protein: CASSLGGRGAQETQYF. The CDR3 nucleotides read TGTGCCAGCAGCTTAGGGGGGAGAGGGGCCCAAGAGACCCAGTACTTC.

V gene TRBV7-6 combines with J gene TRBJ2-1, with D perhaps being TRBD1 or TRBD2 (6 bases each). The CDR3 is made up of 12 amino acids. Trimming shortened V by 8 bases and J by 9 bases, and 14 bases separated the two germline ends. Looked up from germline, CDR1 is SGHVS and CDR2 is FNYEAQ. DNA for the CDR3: TGTGCCAGCCAAGGAGGGGGGAGTGAGCAGTTCTTC. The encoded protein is CASQGGGSEQFF.

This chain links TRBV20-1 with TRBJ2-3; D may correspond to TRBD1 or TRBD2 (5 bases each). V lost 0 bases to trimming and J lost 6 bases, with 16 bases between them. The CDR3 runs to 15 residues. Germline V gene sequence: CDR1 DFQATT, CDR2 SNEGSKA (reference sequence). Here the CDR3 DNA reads TGCAGTGCTAGAGATCTTGGGGGAGCTTCGGATACGCAGTATTTT. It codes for CSARDLGGASDTQYF.

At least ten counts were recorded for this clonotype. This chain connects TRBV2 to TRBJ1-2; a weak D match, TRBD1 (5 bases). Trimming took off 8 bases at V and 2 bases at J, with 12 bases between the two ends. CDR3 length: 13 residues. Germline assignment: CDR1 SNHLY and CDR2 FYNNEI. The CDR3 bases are TGTGCCAGCGGGGGAACAGCGAACTATGGCTACACCTTC. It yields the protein CASGGTANYGYTF.

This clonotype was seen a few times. The DNA for the CDR3 is TGTGCCAGCAGTTCACTCTTCAGAATGCTGTTTTTT. This sequence encodes CASSSLFRMLFF. The V and J genes are TRBV28 and TRBJ2-2, with D hard to call. V was clipped by 4 bases and J by 13 bases, with 13 bases between them. This CDR3 is built from 12 residues. Germline V gene lookup returns CDR1 MDHEN and CDR2 SYDVKM.

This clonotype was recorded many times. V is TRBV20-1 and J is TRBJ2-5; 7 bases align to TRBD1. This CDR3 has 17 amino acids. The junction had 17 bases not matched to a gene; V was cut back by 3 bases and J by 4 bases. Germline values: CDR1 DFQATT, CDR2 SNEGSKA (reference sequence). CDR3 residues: CSARGARGFSVGETQYF. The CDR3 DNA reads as TGCAGTGCTAGGGGTGCCAGGGGGTTTTCAGTGGGAGAGACCCAGTACTTC.

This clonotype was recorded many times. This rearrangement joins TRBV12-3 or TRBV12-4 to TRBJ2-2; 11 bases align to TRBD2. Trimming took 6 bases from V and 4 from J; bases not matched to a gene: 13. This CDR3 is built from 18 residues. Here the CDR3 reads CASRSERSGRAGTGELFF. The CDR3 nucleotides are TGTGCCAGCAGATCGGAGCGTAGCGGGAGGGCGGGCACCGGGGAGCTGTTTTTT.

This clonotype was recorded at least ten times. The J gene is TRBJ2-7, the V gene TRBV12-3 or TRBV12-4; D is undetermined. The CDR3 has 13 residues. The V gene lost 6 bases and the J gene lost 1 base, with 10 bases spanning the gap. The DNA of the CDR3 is TGTGCCAGCAGAGAAGCTCTTTCCTACGAGCAGTACTTC. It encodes CASREALSYEQYF.

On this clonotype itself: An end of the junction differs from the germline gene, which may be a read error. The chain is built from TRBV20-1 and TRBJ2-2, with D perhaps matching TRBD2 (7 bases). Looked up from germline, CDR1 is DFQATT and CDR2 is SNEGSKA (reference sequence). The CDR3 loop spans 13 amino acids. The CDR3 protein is CSAIWGGTGELLF. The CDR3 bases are TGCAGTGCAATCTGGGGGGGCACCGGGGAGCTGCTTTTT.